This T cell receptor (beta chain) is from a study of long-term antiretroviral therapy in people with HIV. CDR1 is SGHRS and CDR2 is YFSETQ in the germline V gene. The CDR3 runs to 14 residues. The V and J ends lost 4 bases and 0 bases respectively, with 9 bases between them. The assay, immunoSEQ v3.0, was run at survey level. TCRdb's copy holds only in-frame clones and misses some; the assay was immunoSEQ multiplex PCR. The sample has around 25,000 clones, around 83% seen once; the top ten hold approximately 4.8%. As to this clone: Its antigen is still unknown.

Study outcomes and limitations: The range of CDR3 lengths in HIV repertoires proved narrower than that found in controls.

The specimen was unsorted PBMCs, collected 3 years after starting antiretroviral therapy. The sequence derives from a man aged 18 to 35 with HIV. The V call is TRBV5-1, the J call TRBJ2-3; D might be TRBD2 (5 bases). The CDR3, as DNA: TGCGCCAGCAGCATCGGGGTAAGCACAGATACGCAGTATTTT. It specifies CASSIGVSTDTQYF. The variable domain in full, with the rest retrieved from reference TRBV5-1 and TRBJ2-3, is KAGVTQTPRYLIKTRGQQVTLSCSPISGHRSVSWYQQTPGQGLQFLFEYFSETQRNKGNFPGRFSGRQFSNSRSEMNVSTLELGDSALYLCASSIGVSTDTQYFGPGTRLTVL.